The 29 T cell receptor delta chains below all came from one sample that was sequenced in a study of γδ T cells in repeated Plasmodium falciparum infection. Vgamma9/Vdelta2+ and Vdelta2-negative gammadelta T cells were flow-sorted from PBMC for bulk sequencing. TCRdb reanalysed the multiplex PCR reads via CATT. The sample has about 51,000 delta-chain clones, about 2% seen once. Sequenced input: gamma-delta T cells from blood. These TCRs come from a pool of human donors (malaria-infected and uninfected, not separated).

There are many counts of this clone. A far larger clone is one nucleotide away, so this likely arose from a read error. Within the sample, other DNA sequences also encode this same CDR3. The chain combines TRDV1 with TRDJ1, with 13 bases that match TRDD3. TCRdb lists no J gene, so it was determined here by aligning the DNA to germline. The CDR3 consists of 22 residues. Trimming at V came to 1 base and at J to 2 bases, leaving 19 bases not matched to a gene. The germline gives CDR1 TSWWSYY, CDR2 QGS. The chain's CDR3 is CALGEPPGFILGDTVRTDKLIF. The CDR3, as DNA: TGTGCTCTTGGGGAACCCCCGGGATTCATACTGGGGGATACGGTCCGTACCGATAAACTCATCTTT.

Comments on this clone: TCRdb's protein, taken from a much larger clone, differs from this DNA's translation at residue 4, likely owing to a read error; the protein displayed comes from the DNA. This chain joins TRDV1 and TRDJ1; 10 bases agree with TRDD3. Since TCRdb gives no J gene, matching the DNA to germline was used here to assign it. The CDR3 consists of 20 residues. Germline CDR1 TSWWSYY, CDR2 QGS. CDR3 sequence: CALRDLGTYWGITNTDKLIF. CDR3 bases: TGTGCTCTTAGGGACCTAGGCACGTACTGGGGGATTACCAACACCGATAAACTCATCTTT.

This clone was recorded a few times. A far larger clone lies a single base away; this is likely a read error. Other DNA sequences in this sample translate to the same CDR3. CDR3 sequence: CACDTVRLGGNPGTDKLIF. The CDR3 DNA reads as TGTGCCTGTGACACCGTAAGGTTGGGGGGGAACCCGGGGACCGATAAACTCATCTTC. There is no J gene call, but TRDV2 is given as the V gene; TRDD3, the table's D call, lacks a check against the DNA. The CDR3 is 19 amino acids. Germline V lookup: CDR1 GEAIGNYY, CDR2 EKD.

Points on this clone: TCRdb lists the protein of a much larger clone for this DNA, which differs at residue 16, so this is likely a read error; the protein given here is translated from the DNA itself. The gene calls are TRDV3 and TRDJ1, with 7 bases lining up with TRDD2. Here the J gene was assigned by germline matching of the DNA, as TCRdb has none. The CDR3 length is 23 residues. CDR1 is TVYSNPD and CDR2 is GDNSRS in the germline V gene (reference sequence). J gave up 0 bases and V 2 bases, and 33 bases lay outside the gene matches. CDR3 sequence (DNA): TGTGCCTTTCCCATTCCTACGATCTCGGCGAAGCATAGATACCGCGTGTACACCGATAAACTCATCTTT. Amino acid sequence: CAFPIPTISAKHRYRVYTDKLIF.

This clone showed up many times. This chain connects TRDV1 to TRDJ1; D gene unclear. Per the germline V gene, CDR1 is TSWWSYY and CDR2 is QGS. This CDR3 has 13 amino acids. Trimming pared 5 bases from V and 6 bases from J, leaving 13 bases between. This CDR3 is CALGPTGHNKLIF. CDR3 bases: TGTGCTCTTGGGCCCACGGGGCACAATAAACTCATCTTT.

This clone was found a few times. It is likely a read error: a sequence one base away is far more abundant. The sample carries other DNA sequences with the same CDR3. The DNA of the CDR3 is TGTGCTCTTGGGGCGGGCTTCCTTTGGGGGATACGCTGGTTTCTTTACACCGATAAACTCATCTTC. Translation: CALGAGFLWGIRWFLYTDKLIF. This chain uses TRDV1 with TRDJ1; 11 bases agree with TRDD3. Germline V gives CDR1 TSWWSYY, CDR2 QGS. This CDR3 spans 22 amino acids.

This clone was detected ten times or more. TCRdb's listed protein matches a much larger clone and diverges from this DNA's translation at residue 7, likely through a read error; the protein shown comes from the DNA. V is TRDV3 and J is TRDJ1; 11 bases match TRDD3. No J gene is reported in TCRdb; it was inferred here by comparing the DNA with germline. V was clipped by 3 bases and J by 2 bases; unmatched bases: 26. Germline CDR1 and CDR2: TVYSNPD and GDNSRS (reference sequence). The CDR3 sequence is 21 residues long. In DNA, the CDR3 is TGTGCCTTCCCGCGGGGCTTTCCCCGAAACTGGGGGATAGTAGCGACCGATAAACTCATCTTT. The encoded protein is CAFPRGFPRNWGIVATDKLIF. Variable domain in full (rest from reference TRDV3 and TRDJ1): CDKVTQSSPDQTVASGSEVVLLCTYDTVYSNPDLFWYRIRPDYSFQFVFYGDNSRSEGADFTQGRFSVKHILTQKAFHLVISPVRTEDSATYYCAFPRGFPRNWGIVATDKLIFGKGTRVTVEP.

This clone has only a few counts. A single base is all that separates this from a far larger clone, so a read error is likely. The sample contains more than one DNA sequence encoding this CDR3. The CDR3 is CASRPKYLYYWGIRDTDKLIF. CDR3 nucleotide sequence: TGTGCCTCTCGACCGAAATACCTTTACTACTGGGGGATACGGGACACCGATAAACTCATCTTT. This chain uses TRDV2 with TRDJ1; 13 nucleotides agree with TRDD3. TCRdb offers no J gene call, so here the DNA was matched to germline to obtain one. The germline CDR1 and CDR2 sequences are GEAIGNYY and EKD. Trimming cost V 8 bases and J 0 bases; bases outside gene matches: 23. This CDR3 is built from 21 residues.

Relative to its sample, this clone is medium-sized (0.01 to 0.1%). Other DNA sequences in the sample encode the same CDR3. This chain links TRDV2 with TRDJ1, with 9 bases identical to TRDD3. This CDR3 spans 15 amino acids. Germline V gene sequence: CDR1 GEAIGNYY, CDR2 EKD. V trimming: 2 bases; J trimming: 3 bases; junction bases outside the gene matches: 6. CDR3 in DNA: TGTGCCTGTGACATGTTGGGGGGGATACCCGATAAACTCATCTTT. This encodes CACDMLGGIPDKLIF.

This clone has just a few counts. This DNA's translation and the protein TCRdb lists, from a much larger clone, do not match at residue 4, likely due to a read error; the protein shown is translated from the DNA. The CDR3 reads CACCWGGPYTDKLIF. The DNA for the CDR3 is TGTGCCTGTTGCTGGGGGGGTCCGTACACCGATAAACTCATCTTT. The chain joins TRDV2 to TRDJ1; TRDD3 matches 7 bases. TCRdb leaves out the J gene; it was filled in here by matching the DNA to germline. The length of the CDR3 is 15 residues. The germline gives CDR1 GEAIGNYY, CDR2 EKD. The V and J ends lost 6 bases and 0 bases, in that order; junction bases with no gene match: 9.

This clone was picked up a small number of times. TCRdb assigns this DNA the protein of a much larger clone, which departs from its translation at residue 15; this likely reflects a read error, and the protein shown comes from translating the DNA. The CDR3 protein is CALGERALFQGLGDAKYTDKLIF. Written as DNA, the CDR3 is TGTGCTCTTGGGGAACGAGCCCTTTTCCAAGGACTGGGGGATGCGAAGTACACCGATAAACTCATCTTT. The chain has TRDV1 and TRDJ1, with TRDD3 matching 10 bases. TCRdb offers no J gene call, so here the DNA was matched to germline to obtain one. CDR3 size: 23 residues. Losses at the gene ends were 1 base for V and 0 bases for J; bases not matched to a gene: 23. CDR1 TSWWSYY and CDR2 QGS come from the germline V gene.

Regarding this clone: A read error likely explains why the TCRdb protein, taken from a much larger clone, differs from this DNA's translation at residue 20; the protein shown is translated from the DNA. The J gene has no call, while the V gene is TRDV3; the table's D call of TRDD3 was not tested on the DNA. CDR1 and CDR2 from the germline V gene are TVYSNPD and GDNSRS (reference sequence). This CDR3 region has 21 residues. The CDR3 loop reads CAFSFIETAYIFWGDTDKLTF. The CDR3 coding sequence is TGTGCCTTTAGCTTTATAGAGACGGCCTACATCTTCTGGGGGGACACCGATAAACTCACCTTT.

There are a few counts of this clone. TCRdb's entry gives the protein of a much larger clone, which mismatches this DNA's translation at residue 20, likely from a read error; the protein reported here is translated from the DNA. This chain connects TRDV1 to TRDJ1; tentatively, D is TRDD3 (5 bases). Germline CDR1 reads TSWWSYY; CDR2 reads QGS. This CDR3 contains 21 residues. The CDR3 spells CALVELPGVQGMIFIPDKLTF. The CDR3 nucleotides read TGTGCTCTTGTGGAACTCCCAGGGGTCCAAGGGATGATCTTCATACCCGATAAACTCACCTTT.

This clone was detected ten times or more. Translating this DNA gives a protein that differs at residue 10 from the TCRdb one, which belongs to a much larger clone; a read error is likely, and the protein shown is this translation. The chain uses TRAV38-2/DV8 and TRDJ1; TRDD3 aligns across 11 bases. TCRdb is silent on the J gene; assignment here came from matching the DNA to germline. V dropped 0 bases and J dropped 5; count of bases not matched to a gene: 21. Per the germline V gene, CDR1 is TSESDYY and CDR2 is QEAYKQQN. The CDR3 length is 21 residues. The CDR3 sequence: CAYRSALLLLALGDTQDKLIF. Written as DNA, the CDR3 is TGTGCTTATAGGAGCGCTCTCTTACTTCTCGCTCTGGGGGATACACAGGATAAACTCATCTTT.

As for this clone: TCRdb pairs this DNA with a much larger clone's protein that differs at residue 8, likely a read error; the protein shown was translated from the DNA. This chain connects TRDV2 to TRDJ1, with D possibly TRDD3 on 6 matching bases. No J gene is reported in TCRdb; it was inferred here by comparing the DNA with germline. Germline assignment: CDR1 GEAIGNYY and CDR2 EKD. Trimming took off 5 bases at V and 1 base at J, with 22 bases between the two ends. The CDR3 totals 17 residues. CDR3 coding DNA: TGTGCCTGTGGGATAGGGGGGACACGTTGGTGCACCGATAAACTCATCTTT. Protein: CACGIGGTRWCTDKLIF.

With respect to this clone: This likely came from a read error, as a far larger clone is one base away. This CDR3 is also generated by other DNA sequences in the sample. V gene TRDV1 was called; the J gene was not; the table's D call of TRDD3 was not tested on the DNA. Germline values: CDR1 TSWWSYY, CDR2 QGS. There are 20 residues in the CDR3. The chain's CDR3 is CALDAGPYWGIRPYTDKLIF. As DNA, the CDR3 is TGTGCTCTTGATGCGGGGCCTTACTGGGGGATACGCCCGTACACCGATAAGCTCATCTTT.

As regards this clone: TCRdb assigns this DNA the protein of a much larger clone, which departs from its translation at residue 18; this likely reflects a read error, and the protein shown comes from translating the DNA. V and J are TRDV1 and TRDJ1; 13 bases are a match to TRDD3. Since TCRdb gives no J gene, matching the DNA to germline was used here to assign it. Germline CDR1 reads TSWWSYY; CDR2 reads QGS. Trimming removed 0 bases from V and 1 base from J; junction bases left unmatched: 26. The CDR3 contains 25 residues. CDR3 protein: CALGELVPKGLILGDTPACTDKLIF. As DNA, the CDR3 is TGTGCTCTTGGGGAACTAGTTCCTAAGGGGCTTATACTGGGGGATACGCCCGCTTGCACCGATAAACTCATCTTT.

Only a few counts were recorded for this clone. The TCRdb record carries a much larger clone's protein, which differs from this DNA's translation at residues 3 and 12; a read error is the likely cause, and the protein listed here is the DNA translation. V and J are TRDV3 and TRDJ1; 8 bases agree with TRDD3. CDR1 is TVYSNPD, CDR2 GDNSRS, per germline (reference sequence). This CDR3 is built from 20 residues. Here the CDR3 DNA reads TGTGCCCTTAGTCCTCCTACCTTGACTGGGGGTGGACCGTACACCGATAAACTCATCTTT. The encoded protein is CALSPPTLTGGGPYTDKLIF.

This clone was seen only a few times. TCRdb has a much larger clone's protein, which differs at residue 14 from the translation of this DNA, likely because of a read error; what is shown is the protein translated from the DNA. V usage is TRDV3 and J usage is TRDJ1, with unresolved D. The CDR3 spans 15 residues. The germline V gene has CDR1 TVYSNPD and CDR2 GDNSRS (reference sequence). CDR3 amino acids: CAFRFPGQNTDKLTF. As DNA, the CDR3 is TGTGCCTTTAGGTTCCCCGGACAGAACACCGATAAACTCACCTTT. The full variable domain, its missing parts supplied by reference TRDV3 and TRDJ1, is CDKVTQSSPDQTVASGSEVVLLCTYDTVYSNPDLFWYRIRPDYSFQFVFYGDNSRSEGADFTQGRFSVKHILTQKAFHLVISPVRTEDSATYYCAFRFPGQNTDKLTFGKGTRVTVEP.

About this clone: The protein in TCRdb stems from a much larger clone and differs at residue 12 from this DNA's translation, likely a read error; here the protein is translated from the DNA. The chain carries TRDV1 and TRDJ1; 7 nucleotides match TRDD3. After removal of 0 bases from V and 9 bases from J, the junction contained 16 bases not matched to a gene. From germline, CDR1 is TSWWSYY and CDR2 QGS. The CDR3 consists of 17 residues. CDR3 in amino acids: CALGELPHILGNMELIF. The CDR3 DNA reads TGTGCTCTTGGGGAACTCCCCCATATACTGGGGAATATGGAACTCATCTTT.

The sample holds many counts of this clone. This DNA translates differently at residue 15 from the TCRdb protein, which is that of a much larger clone; a read error is likely, and the protein shown is the DNA's own translation. This chain links TRAV38-2/DV8 with TRDJ1, with 8 nucleotides matching TRDD3. TCRdb offers no J gene call, so here the DNA was matched to germline to obtain one. Germline lookup yields CDR1 TSESDYY and CDR2 QEAYKQQN. This CDR3 is built from 23 residues. V shed 1 base, J shed 0 bases, and the junction held 26 bases outside the gene matches. The CDR3 DNA follows: TGTGCTTATAGGAGCCGCCGACCCCAAACCGCCCGGGGATACATCGAGTACACCGATAAACTCATCTTT. Translation: CAYRSRRPQTARGYIEYTDKLIF.

Remarks on this clone: Given a far larger clone just one base away, this is likely a sequencing read error. Different DNA sequences within this sample yield the same CDR3. The chain employs TRDV1 and TRDJ1, with TRDD3 matching 7 bases. The J gene, left out of TCRdb, was set here by checking the DNA against germline. Germline trimming cut 3 bases from V and 0 bases from J; bases unmatched to any gene: 25. The germline gives CDR1 TSWWSYY, CDR2 QGS. This CDR3 has 22 amino acids. CDR3 bases: TGTGCTCTTGGGGAGCCGCCTTCTGCGTACTGGGGACCTTATCTGAACACCGATAAACTCATCTTT. It codes for CALGEPPSAYWGPYLNTDKLIF.

On this clone: A far bigger clonotype differs at one base, so this is likely a read error. Distinct nucleotide sequences in the sample also encode this CDR3. This rearrangement joins TRDV3 to TRDJ1; 10 bases map to TRDD3. Since TCRdb gives no J gene, matching the DNA to germline was used here to assign it. The CDR3 is 20 amino acids. V was pared by 3 bases and J by 2 bases, with 24 bases of the junction left unmatched. From germline, CDR1 is TVYSNPD and CDR2 GDNSRS (reference sequence). CDR3 region: CAFLSPTSTYLLGDTDKLIF. The CDR3, as DNA: TGTGCCTTCTTGTCTCCTACGTCAACCTATTTACTGGGGGATACCGATAAACTCATCTTT.

Many counts were recorded for this clone. TCRdb records a much larger clone's protein for this DNA, with a difference at residue 4 that likely arises from a read error; the protein given is the translation of the DNA. The chain joins TRDV3 to TRDJ1, with D tentatively TRDD2 (6 bases). Germline V gene lookup returns CDR1 TVYSNPD and CDR2 GDNSRS (reference sequence). The CDR3 is 17 residues long. Trimming stripped 3 bases from V and 7 bases from J, with 30 bases between. The CDR3 coding sequence is TGTGCCTTACTGGTTCCCTTCCACCCGTCCCATAGAGGTAAACTCATCTTT. This gives the protein CALLVPFHPSHRGKLIF. Filled out from reference TRDV3 and TRDJ1, the complete variable domain reads CDKVTQSSPDQTVASGSEVVLLCTYDTVYSNPDLFWYRIRPDYSFQFVFYGDNSRSEGADFTQGRFSVKHILTQKAFHLVISPVRTEDSATYYCALLVPFHPSHRGKLIFGKGTRVTVEP.

This clone was detected a few times. TCRdb's listed protein matches a much larger clone and diverges from this DNA's translation at residue 18, likely through a read error; the protein shown comes from the DNA. No call exists for the J gene, whereas the V gene is TRDV1; the table's TRDD3 call for D was not verified on the DNA. From germline, CDR1 is TSWWSYY and CDR2 QGS. The CDR3 sequence is 20 residues long. CDR3 in DNA: TGTGCTCTTGGGGAACTATGGATCAGGCGGGGATACAAGTACACCGATAAATTCATCTTT. Protein product: CALGELWIRRGYKYTDKFIF.

On this clone: TCRdb's protein for this DNA is that of a much larger clone and differs from the translation at residue 8, likely a read error; the protein shown is the DNA translation. This chain connects TRDV1 to TRDJ1, with TRDD3 identical over 13 bases. Since TCRdb gives no J gene, matching the DNA to germline was used here to assign it. This CDR3 is 22 amino acids long. Germline loops: CDR1 TSWWSYY, CDR2 QGS. V lost 1 base, J lost 2 bases, and 19 bases stayed unmatched. The CDR3 sequence: CALGEPPRFILGDTVRTDKLIF. The CDR3 nucleotides are TGTGCTCTTGGGGAACCCCCGAGATTCATACTGGGGGATACGGTTCGTACCGATAAACTCATCTTT.

This clone was observed at least ten times. This DNA translates differently at residue 11 from the TCRdb protein, which is that of a much larger clone; a read error is likely, and the protein shown is the DNA's own translation. The chain has TRDV1 and TRDJ1; 7 positions match TRDD3. Trimming took 6 bases from V and 4 from J; bases not matched to a gene: 17. CDR1 is TSWWSYY and CDR2 is QGS in the germline V gene. This CDR3 is built from 17 residues. CDR3: CALGVPTNLGGLDKLIF. The CDR3 DNA sequence: TGTGCTCTTGGCGTCCCTACAAACCTGGGGGGCCTCGATAAACTCATCTTT.

There are a few counts of this clone. The translation of this DNA and the TCRdb protein of a much larger clone differ at residue 11, probably owing to a read error; the protein shown here is translated from the DNA. The V gene is TRDV1, the J gene TRDJ1, with a possible D match to TRDD3 (8 bases). TCRdb is silent on the J gene; assignment here came from matching the DNA to germline. The CDR3 is 22 amino acids. CDR1 and CDR2 (germline): TSWWSYY, QGS. V lost 4 bases and J 0 bases, leaving 33 bases between the germline ends. CDR3 residues: CALGVPFLRRSWGTRYTDKLIF. In DNA form, the CDR3 reads TGTGCTCTTGGGGTTCCCTTCCTCCGTCGGAGCTGGGGGACCCGATACACCGATAAACTCATCTTT.

As for this clone: TCRdb attributes to this sequence the protein of a much larger clone, which differs from the DNA translation at residue 18; a read error is likely, and the protein displayed is translated from the DNA. TRDV3 is the V gene, and the J gene was not called; the table's D call, TRDD3, was not checked against the DNA. The length of the CDR3 is 20 residues. The germline gives CDR1 TVYSNPD, CDR2 GDNSRS (reference sequence). CDR3 DNA: TGTGCCTTTATATCTTCCGCTACAGTCTGGGGGGCCAGGAACACCGATAAACACATCTTT. It is translated as CAFISSATVWGARNTDKHIF.